This T cell receptor beta chain was captured in a study of cytomegalovirus exposure and HLA in healthy donors. Details on this clone: Its antigen is still unknown.

This CDR3 spans 15 amino acids. Germline V CDR1 and CDR2: GTSNPN, SVGIG (reference sequence). V dropped 2 bases and J dropped 6; count of bases not matched to a gene: 8. Study-level findings and limits: Three chains tied to CMV proved CMV antigen-specific in vitro.

PCR primers comprised 60 Vbeta and 13 Jbeta primers. Generated by immunoSEQ multiplex PCR, the TCRdb table keeps only in-frame clones and is missing some. The sample holds about 98,000 clones, roughly three quarters seen once. This receptor was taken from a man aged 40-50 years in good health and CMV-seronegative. The V call is TRBV30, the J call TRBJ1-4, with TRBD1 matching 8 bases. The sequenced material came from PBMCs. This CDR3 reads CAWSPGGTGDEKLFF. CDR3 nucleotide sequence: TGTGCCTGGAGTCCTGGGGGGACAGGTGATGAAAAACTGTTTTTT.